The rows below give T cell receptor beta chains drawn from one sample of a study of blood T cell repertoires in COVID-19. Sequencing was performed with immunoSEQ multiplex PCR; in TCRdb, only in-frame clones are kept and a portion is missing. The data hold roughly 410,000 clones, with about 89% observed a single time. Sequenced: peripheral blood. The source of these receptors is a man aged 40-50 years with acute or convalescent COVID-19. Each CDR3 is given with its conserved first and last residue. The D gene is left open where the match is weak. Size values are once, few and many counts, or a class for expanded clones, and some rows have none.

.	TRBV4-1	TRBD2	TRBJ2-1	CASSPSFGSGRPNEQFF	TGCGCCAGCAGCCCCTCCTTTGGTAGCGGGAGGCCCAATGAGCAGTTCTTC
once	TRBV20-1	TRBD1	TRBJ1-2	CSASGPGDRPNYGYTF	TGCAGTGCTAGTGGGCCAGGGGACAGACCTAACTATGGCTACACCTTC
.	TRBV29-1	.	TRBJ1-1	CSVDRGGTEAFF	TGCAGCGTTGATAGGGGTGGTACTGAAGCTTTCTTT
.	TRBV5-6	.	TRBJ2-7	CASSSDTVYEQYF	TGTGCCAGCAGCTCCGATACTGTCTACGAGCAGTACTTC
few	TRBV27	TRBD2	TRBJ2-7	CASSWTSGGTYEQYF	TGTGCCAGCAGTTGGACTAGCGGGGGGACCTACGAGCAGTACTTC
.	TRBV7-2	.	TRBJ2-1	CASSPLGQAVNEQFF	TGTGCCAGCAGTCCTCTGGGCCAGGCCGTAAATGAGCAGTTCTTC
.	TRBV9	TRBD1	TRBJ1-1	CASSVGTGGYTEAFF	TGTGCCAGCAGCGTAGGGACAGGGGGATACACTGAAGCTTTCTTT
.	TRBV5-4	.	TRBJ1-1	CASTPGEGNTEAFF	TGTGCCAGTACGCCGGGAGAGGGGAACACTGAAGCTTTCTTT
.	TRBV18	.	TRBJ2-4	CASSPTENIQYF	TGTGCCAGCTCACCCACAGAAAACATTCAGTACTTC
.	TRBV3-1/TRBV3-2	.	TRBJ1-1	CASSQVYLNTEAFF	TGTGCCAGCAGCCAAGTCTACCTGAACACTGAAGCTTTCTTT
.	TRBV18	.	TRBJ2-2	CASSPPDKNTGELFF	TGTGCCAGCTCACCACCCGACAAGAACACCGGGGAGCTGTTTTTT
.	TRBV28	TRBD1	TRBJ2-5	CASSFSQRGLETQYF	TGTGCCAGCAGTTTCTCTCAAAGGGGGCTGGAGACCCAGTACTTC
.	TRBV6-5	TRBD1	TRBJ1-5	CASRARTGGNQPQHF	TGTGCCAGCAGAGCCCGGACAGGGGGCAATCAGCCCCAGCATTTT
few	TRBV12-3/TRBV12-4	.	TRBJ1-5	CASSFSEDQPQHF	TGTGCCAGCAGCTTCTCAGAGGATCAGCCCCAGCATTTT
.	TRBV5-4	TRBD2	TRBJ2-7	CASSGGGKGLALYEQYF	TGTGCCAGCAGCGGGGGGGGAAAGGGGCTGGCCCTTTACGAGCAGTACTTC
.	TRBV28	.	TRBJ2-7	CASSLVSFAGMREQYF	TGTGCCAGCAGTTTAGTATCCTTCGCGGGAATGAGGGAGCAGTACTTC
.	TRBV7-2	TRBD1	TRBJ1-1	CASRGQGNTEAFF	TGTGCCAGCAGGGGACAGGGGAACACTGAAGCTTTCTTT
.	TRBV4-1	TRBD1	TRBJ1-3	CASSQVLRDREIDGNTIYF	TGCGCCAGCAGCCAAGTGCTCCGGGACAGGGAAATAGATGGAAACACCATATATTTT
.	TRBV3-1/TRBV3-2	.	TRBJ2-3	CASSLRGLDTQYF	TGTGCCAGCAGCCTAAGGGGTTTAGATACGCAGTATTTT
.	TRBV24-1	TRBD2	TRBJ2-1	CAPRLAGDNWQFF	TGTGCCCCCCGACTAGCGGGAGATAATTGGCAGTTCTTC
.	TRBV2	TRBD1	TRBJ1-2	CASSGDRGYGYTF	TGTGCCAGCAGTGGGGACAGGGGATATGGCTACACCTTC
once	TRBV30	TRBD2	TRBJ2-1	CAWSEGLAGNYNEQFF	TGTGCCTGGAGCGAAGGACTAGCGGGGAACTACAATGAGCAGTTCTTC
.	TRBV9	TRBD1	TRBJ1-1	CASSAPGQGLNTEAFF	TGTGCCAGCAGCGCACCGGGACAGGGCCTGAACACTGAAGCTTTCTTT
.	TRBV19	.	TRBJ2-3	CASSISLNGSPDTQYF	TGTGCCAGTAGTATCTCTCTGAATGGGAGTCCAGATACGCAGTATTTT
.	TRBV6-5	.	TRBJ1-1	CASSYAGGEAFF	TGTGCCAGCAGTTACGCCGGGGGTGAAGCTTTCTTT
few	TRBV30	.	TRBJ1-1	CAWSVLQGHTEAFF	TGTGCCTGGAGTGTACTCCAGGGTCACACTGAAGCTTTCTTT
.	TRBV10-3	.	TRBJ1-2	CAISETPGGDYGYTF	TGTGCCATCAGTGAGACGCCGGGGGGTGACTATGGCTACACCTTC
few	TRBV28	.	TRBJ1-5	CALAGGDRLNQPQHF	TGTGCCTTGGCGGGGGGGGACCGCCTAAATCAGCCCCAGCATTTT
.	TRBV7-9	TRBD2	TRBJ2-2	CASSRGLAGITGELFF	TGTGCCAGCAGCCGAGGACTAGCGGGCATCACCGGGGAGCTGTTTTTT
.	TRBV10-3	.	TRBJ1-1	CAISAGDRTEAFF	TGTGCCATCAGTGCCGGGGATCGGACTGAAGCTTTCTTT
many	TRBV6-2/TRBV6-3	.	TRBJ2-7	CASSHLSGPYEQYF	TGTGCCAGCAGTCACCTCAGTGGGCCCTACGAGCAGTACTTC
.	TRBV27	.	TRBJ2-2	CASSFGRAGELFF	TGTGCCAGCAGTTTTGGTCGAGCCGGGGAGCTGTTTTTT